This is a list of T cell receptor beta chains from one sample in a study of regulatory T cells in long-lasting Graves disease. TCRdb passed the multiplex PCR reads through MiXCR, listing each CDR3 protein once. The sample lists under 300,000 distinct CDR3 sequences, 15% to 20% occurring once. These same data were also listed under a study on T cells in Graves' hyperthyroidism and ophthalmopathy.

The specimen was peripheral blood mononuclear cells (PBMCs), collected at new diagnosis, from a patient treated with antithyroid drugs. Every receptor here comes from a woman aged 25 to 39 with Graves disease. Each CDR3 is given with its conserved first and last residue. The order of the fields is clone size, D gene, J gene, CDR3 length, V gene, CDR3 DNA, CDR3 protein. D genes are given only for firm matches. Expanded clones are given a class, and other clones once, few, many or no size at all.

abundance: many; d_gene: NA; j_gene: TRBJ1-2; len: 12; v_gene: TRBV29-1; CDR3nt: TGCAGCACGACCCGGGACACCTATGGCTACACCTTC; CDR3aa: CSTTRDTYGYTF
abundance: NA; d_gene: NA; j_gene: TRBJ1-1; len: 16; v_gene: TRBV20-1; CDR3nt: TGCAGTGCAATCGGTGTCTCAGGGGAAATCGGCACTGAAGCTTTCTTT; CDR3aa: CSAIGVSGEIGTEAFF
abundance: many; d_gene: NA; j_gene: TRBJ1-1; len: 12; v_gene: TRBV6-1; CDR3nt: TGTGCCAACGGCCCCGGGGGTACTGAAGCTTTCTTT; CDR3aa: CANGPGGTEAFF
abundance: many; d_gene: TRBD1; j_gene: TRBJ1-5; len: 13; v_gene: TRBV9; CDR3nt: TGTGCCAGCGGACAGGGGGGCAATCAGCCCCAGCATTTT; CDR3aa: CASGQGGNQPQHF
abundance: many; d_gene: TRBD2; j_gene: TRBJ2-1; len: 17; v_gene: TRBV14; CDR3nt: TGTGCCAGCAGCCAAACAGCGGGGGGGCTTGTCGTGCATGAGCAGTTCTTC; CDR3aa: CASSQTAGGLVVHEQFF
abundance: few; d_gene: NA; j_gene: TRBJ2-2; len: 13; v_gene: TRBV19; CDR3nt: TGTGCCAGCGGGGGTAGAAGCACCGGGGAGCTGTTTTTT; CDR3aa: CASGGRSTGELFF
abundance: many; d_gene: NA; j_gene: TRBJ1-4; len: 17; v_gene: TRBV9; CDR3nt: TGTGCCAGCAGCGTAGGGCCATCTCTTGGAACTAATGAAAAACTGTTTTTT; CDR3aa: CASSVGPSLGTNEKLFF
abundance: many; d_gene: NA; j_gene: TRBJ1-2; len: 15; v_gene: TRBV6-1; CDR3nt: TGTGCCAGCAGTCCCACCCGGGGCAGGGCCTATGGCTACACCTTC; CDR3aa: CASSPTRGRAYGYTF
abundance: many; d_gene: NA; j_gene: TRBJ1-2; len: 13; v_gene: TRBV6-1; CDR3nt: TGTGCCAGCAGTCCCCGGCCGGACTATGGCTACACCTTC; CDR3aa: CASSPRPDYGYTF
abundance: many; d_gene: NA; j_gene: TRBJ1-3; len: 16; v_gene: TRBV18; CDR3nt: TGTGCCAGCTCACCCCCTGTGACATACTCTGGAAACACCATATATTTT; CDR3aa: CASSPPVTYSGNTIYF
abundance: NA; d_gene: TRBD2; j_gene: TRBJ2-7; len: 13; v_gene: TRBV12-3/TRBV12-4; CDR3nt: TGTGCCAGCAGTGTTAGCGGGAGGGAGGAGCAGTACTTC; CDR3aa: CASSVSGREEQYF
abundance: many; d_gene: NA; j_gene: TRBJ2-7; len: 13; v_gene: TRBV29-1; CDR3nt: TGCAGCGTTAGGGACTCTAGCTCCTACGAGCAGTACTTC; CDR3aa: CSVRDSSSYEQYF
abundance: many; d_gene: NA; j_gene: TRBJ2-1; len: 13; v_gene: TRBV5-1; CDR3nt: TGCGCCAGCAGTGGGGAGAGCTACAATGAGCAGTTCTTC; CDR3aa: CASSGESYNEQFF
abundance: few; d_gene: TRBD1; j_gene: TRBJ1-2; len: 13; v_gene: TRBV9; CDR3nt: TGTGCCAGCAGCGTAGGGACAGGGGGCCACCACACCTTC; CDR3aa: CASSVGTGGHHTF
abundance: NA; d_gene: NA; j_gene: TRBJ1-1; len: 14; v_gene: TRBV5-1; CDR3nt: TGCGCCAGCAGCTTGGGAGGAGAGAACACTGAAGCTTTCTTT; CDR3aa: CASSLGGENTEAFF
abundance: few; d_gene: TRBD2; j_gene: TRBJ2-2; len: 11; v_gene: TRBV4-1; CDR3nt: TGCGCCAGTGGGGGGGCCGGGGAGCTGTTTTTT; CDR3aa: CASGGAGELFF
abundance: many; d_gene: NA; j_gene: TRBJ1-1; len: 13; v_gene: TRBV2; CDR3nt: TGTGCCAGCAGTGAGCGAGGGGCCGCTGAAGCTTTCTTT; CDR3aa: CASSERGAAEAFF
abundance: NA; d_gene: TRBD2; j_gene: TRBJ2-2; len: 16; v_gene: TRBV6-1; CDR3nt: TGTGCCAGCATTGGTAGCGGGGGAAGCTTCACCGGGGAGCTGTTTTTT; CDR3aa: CASIGSGGSFTGELFF
abundance: many; d_gene: NA; j_gene: TRBJ2-1; len: 12; v_gene: TRBV5-1; CDR3nt: TGCGCCAGCAGCTTTTCACGGGAGCTCGAGTTCTTC; CDR3aa: CASSFSRELEFF
abundance: many; d_gene: TRBD2; j_gene: TRBJ2-1; len: 15; v_gene: TRBV20-1; CDR3nt: TGCAGTGCTAGAGAAGGCGGGGGGACCTACAATGAGCAGTTCTTC; CDR3aa: CSAREGGGTYNEQFF
abundance: many; d_gene: TRBD1; j_gene: TRBJ1-4; len: 17; v_gene: TRBV2; CDR3nt: TGTGCCAGCAATTACGGGACAGGGGGTCAGGCTAATGAAAAACTGTTTTTT; CDR3aa: CASNYGTGGQANEKLFF
abundance: NA; d_gene: NA; j_gene: TRBJ2-7; len: 15; v_gene: TRBV14; CDR3nt: TGTGCCAGCAGCCAAGGCTTTGGCAATTCCTACGAGCAGTACTTC; CDR3aa: CASSQGFGNSYEQYF
abundance: many; d_gene: TRBD1; j_gene: TRBJ1-1; len: 17; v_gene: TRBV15; CDR3nt: TGTGCCACCAGCAGAGTTGCCGGACAGGGGGCAGACACTGAAGCTTTCTTT; CDR3aa: CATSRVAGQGADTEAFF
abundance: NA; d_gene: NA; j_gene: TRBJ2-3; len: 13; v_gene: TRBV7-3; CDR3nt: TGTGCCAGCAGCTTAGTTGTAACAGATACGCAGTATTTT; CDR3aa: CASSLVVTDTQYF
abundance: NA; d_gene: NA; j_gene: TRBJ2-1; len: 15; v_gene: TRBV9; CDR3nt: TGTGCCAGCAGCGGAGGGGGGGGGGCTACCAATGAGCAGTTCTTC; CDR3aa: CASSGGGGATNEQFF
abundance: NA; d_gene: NA; j_gene: TRBJ1-1; len: 12; v_gene: TRBV7-2; CDR3nt: TGTGCCAGCAGCTTAGTGACCTTTATGGCTTTCTTT; CDR3aa: CASSLVTFMAFF
abundance: many; d_gene: NA; j_gene: TRBJ1-3; len: 13; v_gene: TRBV18; CDR3nt: TGTGCCAGCTTCTTCGGCTCTGGAAACACCATATATTTT; CDR3aa: CASFFGSGNTIYF
abundance: NA; d_gene: TRBD2; j_gene: TRBJ2-1; len: 14; v_gene: TRBV12-3/TRBV12-4; CDR3nt: TGTGCCAGCAGTCATAGCGGGAGCTACAATGAGCAGTTCTTC; CDR3aa: CASSHSGSYNEQFF
abundance: many; d_gene: NA; j_gene: TRBJ1-6; len: 13; v_gene: TRBV18; CDR3nt: TGTGCCAGCGGACGCAGGGATAGGTCACCCCTCCACTTT; CDR3aa: CASGRRDRSPLHF
abundance: many; d_gene: TRBD1; j_gene: TRBJ2-3; len: 14; v_gene: TRBV20-1; CDR3nt: TGCAGTGCTAGAGGGGACAGGGGCACAGATACGCAGTATTTT; CDR3aa: CSARGDRGTDTQYF
abundance: many; d_gene: NA; j_gene: TRBJ2-3; len: 16; v_gene: TRBV20-1; CDR3nt: TGCAGTGCTAGAGATAGTGGGACACACGGGGCAGATACGCAGTATTTT; CDR3aa: CSARDSGTHGADTQYF
abundance: NA; d_gene: TRBD2; j_gene: TRBJ2-1; len: 16; v_gene: TRBV7-7; CDR3nt: TGTGCTAGCAGCTTAGAAGGGACTAGAAATAACAATGAGCAGTTCTTC; CDR3aa: CASSLEGTRNNNEQFF
abundance: NA; d_gene: NA; j_gene: TRBJ2-2; len: 15; v_gene: TRBV5-1; CDR3nt: TGCGCCAGTTCCGGGACATATACGAACACCGGGGAGCTGGTTTTT; CDR3aa: CASSGTYTNTGELVF
abundance: NA; d_gene: NA; j_gene: TRBJ1-5; len: 13; v_gene: TRBV9; CDR3nt: TGTGCCAGCAGCGTACAGGGGAGTGGGCCCCAGCATTTT; CDR3aa: CASSVQGSGPQHF
abundance: few; d_gene: NA; j_gene: TRBJ1-1; len: 12; v_gene: TRBV28; CDR3nt: TGTGCCAGCACCGACCAAGACACTGAAGCTTTCTTT; CDR3aa: CASTDQDTEAFF
abundance: many; d_gene: NA; j_gene: TRBJ2-5; len: 13; v_gene: TRBV5-6; CDR3nt: TGTGCCAGCAGCCCGGCGGGGAGGGAGACCCAGTACTTC; CDR3aa: CASSPAGRETQYF
abundance: many; d_gene: NA; j_gene: TRBJ2-2; len: 17; v_gene: TRBV20-1; CDR3nt: TGCAGTGCTAGAGTGGGGGGTACTAGTCGTAGCGCCGGGGAGCTGTTTTTT; CDR3aa: CSARVGGTSRSAGELFF
abundance: many; d_gene: NA; j_gene: TRBJ1-6; len: 17; v_gene: TRBV20-1; CDR3nt: TGCAGTGCTAGAGATCGAGGAGCAGGGAGGGATAATTCACCCCTCCACTTT; CDR3aa: CSARDRGAGRDNSPLHF
abundance: many; d_gene: NA; j_gene: TRBJ2-5; len: 15; v_gene: TRBV3-1; CDR3nt: TGTGCCAGCAGCCAAGTGGTTAGGTACCAAGAGACCCAGTACTTC; CDR3aa: CASSQVVRYQETQYF